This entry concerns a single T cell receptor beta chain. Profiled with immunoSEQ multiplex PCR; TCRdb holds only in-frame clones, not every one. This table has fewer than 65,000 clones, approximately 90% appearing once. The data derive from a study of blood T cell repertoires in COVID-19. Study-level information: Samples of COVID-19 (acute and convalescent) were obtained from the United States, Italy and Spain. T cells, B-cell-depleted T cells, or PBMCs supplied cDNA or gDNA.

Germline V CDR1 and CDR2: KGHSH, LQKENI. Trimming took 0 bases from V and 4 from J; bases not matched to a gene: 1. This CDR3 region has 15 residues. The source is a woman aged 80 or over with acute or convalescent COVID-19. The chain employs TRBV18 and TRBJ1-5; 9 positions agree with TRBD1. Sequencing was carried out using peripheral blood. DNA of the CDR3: TGTGCCAGCTCACCACCAGGACAGGGGAATCAGCCCCAGCATTTT. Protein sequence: CASSPPGQGNQPQHF.